These 29 T cell receptor beta chains were sequenced from one sample in a study of monozygotic twins with inflammatory bowel disease. One entry per CDR3 protein, without DNA, is what TCRdb gives after re-calling the 5' RACE reads. The sample table sets out 200,000 to 250,000 distinct CDR3 sequences. The source material was blood. All receptors derive from a human donor with ulcerative colitis or Crohn's disease, or a healthy co-twin of an affected twin (not recorded which).

J is TRBJ1-2 and V is TRBV29-1; lacking DNA, the TRBD1 call made by TCRdb goes unchecked. Germline V gene lookup returns CDR1 SQVTM and CDR2 ANQGSEA. CDR3 length: 11 amino acids. The CDR3 protein is CSVPGGYGYTF. Full variable domain (rest looked up from reference TRBV29-1 and TRBJ1-2): SAVISQKPSRDICQRGTSLTIQCQVDSQVTMMFWYRQQPGQSLTLIATANQGSEATYESGFVIDKFPISRPNLTFSTLTVSNMSPEDSSIYLCSVPGGYGYTFGSGTRLTVV.

The chain combines TRBV2 with TRBJ1-1. This CDR3 has 12 amino acids. CDR1 and CDR2 from the germline V gene are SNHLY and FYNNEI. This CDR3 is CASSEGRREAFF.

The chain carries TRBV20-1 and TRBJ2-2; the TCRdb D gene call, TRBD2, has no DNA to confirm it. This CDR3 contains 15 residues. Germline lookup yields CDR1 DFQATT and CDR2 SNEGSKA (reference sequence). CDR3 sequence: CSARVVAGVTGELFF.

This chain uses TRBV29-1 with TRBJ1-1; TCRdb returns TRBD1, unconfirmable since there is no DNA. The CDR3 length is 14 residues. The V gene's germline CDR1 is SQVTM and CDR2 ANQGSEA. The chain's CDR3 is CSAGGPVGYTEAFF.

This chain links TRBV5-5 with TRBJ1-3. The CDR3 loop spans 15 amino acids. Germline CDR1 SGHKS, CDR2 YYEKEE (reference sequence). CDR3 amino acids: CASSLSSGSGNTIYF.

This sequence joins TRBV10-3 and TRBJ2-5. This CDR3 is 13 amino acids long. Germline CDR1 ENHRY, CDR2 SYGVKD. The CDR3 reads CAISELAEETQYF.

The chain combines TRBV28 with TRBJ2-1; TCRdb's D gene call, TRBD2, goes unchecked for lack of DNA. The germline CDR1 and CDR2 sequences are MDHEN and SYDVKM. The CDR3 is 14 amino acids. CDR3: CASSYSGYYNEQFF.

This sequence joins TRBV3-1 and TRBJ2-5; as DNA is missing, the TRBD1 call by TCRdb cannot be tested. The CDR3 length is 14 residues. Germline assignment: CDR1 LGHDT and CDR2 YNNKEL (reference sequence). The CDR3 sequence: CASSQADIGKTQYF.

The CDR3 reads CASSLGAGASNQPQHF. The rearrangement uses TRBV7-2 and TRBJ1-5; there is no DNA to check the TCRdb D call of TRBD1. The CDR3 is 16 amino acids. The germline gives CDR1 SGHTA, CDR2 FQGNSA.

This sequence joins TRBV5-1 and TRBJ1-2. Germline V gene lookup returns CDR1 SGHRS and CDR2 YFSETQ. The CDR3 runs 16 residues. The CDR3 spells CASSPTVVDRNYGYTF.

The chain is built from TRBV5-1 and TRBJ1-5; lacking DNA, the TRBD1 call made by TCRdb goes unchecked. The CDR3 length is 17 residues. Germline V gene sequence: CDR1 SGHRS, CDR2 YFSETQ. CDR3 protein: CASSLAGGGGSNQPQHF. The full variable domain, completed using reference TRBV5-1 and TRBJ1-5, is KAGVTQTPRYLIKTRGQQVTLSCSPISGHRSVSWYQQTPGQGLQFLFEYFSETQRNKGNFPGRFSGRQFSNSRSEMNVSTLELGDSALYLCASSLAGGGGSNQPQHFGDGTRLSIL.

The J gene is TRBJ2-1, the V gene TRBV7-2. Germline CDR1 SGHTA, CDR2 FQGNSA. The CDR3 totals 14 residues. The CDR3 is CASSLAYGYNEQFF.

The rearrangement joins TRBV20-1 to TRBJ2-6; TCRdb indicates TRBD1, and absent DNA this call remains unverified. This CDR3 region has 17 residues. CDR1 and CDR2 from the germline V gene are DFQATT and SNEGSKA (reference sequence). This CDR3 is CSARVQGQRSGANVLTF.

The V gene is TRBV19, the J gene TRBJ2-7; TCRdb indicates TRBD2, and absent DNA this call remains unverified. The CDR3 has 14 amino acids. Germline assignment: CDR1 LNHDA and CDR2 SQIVND (reference sequence). The CDR3 loop reads CASSGGLAGYEQYF.

The chain joins TRBV6-2 or TRBV6-3 to TRBJ1-6. Looked up from germline, CDR1 is MNHEY and CDR2 is SVGEGT. The CDR3 totals 13 residues. The CDR3 reads CASGDGLNSPLHF.

J is TRBJ1-2 and V is TRBV7-2; TCRdb gives TRBD1 as the D gene, but with no DNA this cannot be confirmed. The CDR3 loop spans 16 amino acids. CDR1 and CDR2 (germline): SGHTA, FQGNSA. The CDR3 is CASSQRQTGLGYGYTF.

This rearrangement joins TRBV5-1 to TRBJ2-4; the D gene TCRdb calls, TRBD1, cannot be checked with no DNA. Germline CDR1 is SGHRS and CDR2 is YFSETQ. The CDR3 is 15 residues long. The CDR3 reads CASSLGDGAKNIQYF. Drawing the rest from reference TRBV5-1 and TRBJ2-4, the complete variable domain is KAGVTQTPRYLIKTRGQQVTLSCSPISGHRSVSWYQQTPGQGLQFLFEYFSETQRNKGNFPGRFSGRQFSNSRSEMNVSTLELGDSALYLCASSLGDGAKNIQYFGAGTRLSVL.

CDR3 loop: CASSPRVYFLRENEKLFF. V gene TRBV2 combines with J gene TRBJ1-4. Germline V gene data show CDR1 as SNHLY and CDR2 as FYNNEI. This CDR3 has 18 residues.

The rearrangement uses TRBV7-2 and TRBJ1-5; TCRdb picks TRBD1, but there is no DNA to check that call. The CDR3 loop spans 15 amino acids. In germline, CDR1 is SGHTA, CDR2 FQGNSA. CDR3 loop: CASSLVGASYQPQHF. Based on the CDR3 plus reference TRBV7-2 and TRBJ1-5, the full variable domain is GAGVSQSPSNKVTEKGKDVELRCDPISGHTALYWYRQSLGQGLEFLIYFQGNSAPDKSGLPSDRFSAERTGGSVSTLTIQRTQQEDSAVYLCASSLVGASYQPQHFGDGTRLSIL.

This chain links TRBV10-3 with TRBJ1-2; TCRdb indicates TRBD1, and absent DNA this call remains unverified. This CDR3 has 14 amino acids. Germline assignment: CDR1 ENHRY and CDR2 SYGVKD. The CDR3 protein is CAIRAGTGNYGYTF.

The chain carries TRBV12-3 or TRBV12-4 and TRBJ1-2. This CDR3 has 12 amino acids. CDR3 region: CASRTEGRGYTF.

V usage is TRBV5-1 and J usage is TRBJ1-1; TCRdb calls TRBD1, which cannot be checked without DNA. Germline V gene data show CDR1 as SGHRS and CDR2 as YFSETQ. The CDR3 runs to 14 residues. The CDR3: CASSLYQGNTEAFF. Drawing the rest from reference TRBV5-1 and TRBJ1-1, the complete variable domain is KAGVTQTPRYLIKTRGQQVTLSCSPISGHRSVSWYQQTPGQGLQFLFEYFSETQRNKGNFPGRFSGRQFSNSRSEMNVSTLELGDSALYLCASSLYQGNTEAFFGQGTRLTVV.

This chain uses TRBV11-2 with TRBJ2-1. Germline assignment: CDR1 SGHAT and CDR2 FQNNGV. The CDR3 has 12 amino acids. CDR3 loop: CASTYKDNEQFF.

The V and J genes are TRBV5-1 and TRBJ2-2. Germline V CDR1 and CDR2: SGHRS, YFSETQ. The CDR3 consists of 14 residues. CDR3 in amino acids: CASSFGENTGELFF.

The rearrangement uses TRBV5-4 and TRBJ1-2; the D call from TCRdb, TRBD1, cannot be confirmed without DNA. The CDR3 has 13 amino acids. Germline loops: CDR1 SGHNT, CDR2 YYREEE (reference sequence). CDR3 in amino acids: CASSHDRGKGYTF.

The chain uses TRBV12-3 or TRBV12-4 and TRBJ2-1. The CDR3 is made up of 11 amino acids. The chain's CDR3 is CASSLRQEQFF.

The chain recombines TRBV15 with TRBJ1-1. The CDR3 covers 16 residues. Germline assignment: CDR1 LNHNV and CDR2 YYDKDF (reference sequence). The CDR3 protein is CATSRLTQLRNTEAFF.

The CDR3 sequence: CASSLAGGYEQYF. The chain is built from TRBV12-3 or TRBV12-4 and TRBJ2-7; TCRdb reports TRBD2, a call that lacks DNA to check it against. The CDR3 is made up of 13 amino acids.

V and J are TRBV18 and TRBJ1-1. Germline values: CDR1 KGHSH, CDR2 LQKENI. The CDR3 has 14 residues. This chain's CDR3 is CASSPYGLGTEAFF.